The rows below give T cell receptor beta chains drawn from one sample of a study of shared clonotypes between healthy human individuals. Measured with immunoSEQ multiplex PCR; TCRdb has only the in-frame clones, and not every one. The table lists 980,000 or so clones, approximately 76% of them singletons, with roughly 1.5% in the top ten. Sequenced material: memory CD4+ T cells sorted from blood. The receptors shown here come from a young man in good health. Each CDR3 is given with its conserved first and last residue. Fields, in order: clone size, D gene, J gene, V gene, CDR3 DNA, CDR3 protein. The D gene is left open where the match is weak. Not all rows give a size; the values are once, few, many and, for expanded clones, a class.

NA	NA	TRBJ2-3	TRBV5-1	TGCGCCAGCACAGGGCTATCGGGTGGCACAGATACGCAGTATTTT	CASTGLSGGTDTQYF
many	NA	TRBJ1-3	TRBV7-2	TGTGCCAGCAGCGTAGGGACCTCTGGAAACACCATATATTTT	CASSVGTSGNTIYF
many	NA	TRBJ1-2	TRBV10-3	TGTGCCATCAGTGAGTCGCCGCGGGGCTACACCTTC	CAISESPRGYTF
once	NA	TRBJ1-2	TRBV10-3	TGTGCCATCAGTGAGTCGAGTTCCTTTCCCCGGGATTATGGCTACACCTTC	CAISESSSFPRDYGYTF
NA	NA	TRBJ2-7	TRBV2	TGTGCCAGCAGCACACCCCGACAGAGCTCCTACGAGCAGTACTTC	CASSTPRQSSYEQYF
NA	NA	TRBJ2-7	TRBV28	TGTGCCAGCACCTCCGCGGCCGCCCAGCAGTACTTC	CASTSAAAQQYF
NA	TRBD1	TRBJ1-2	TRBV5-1	TGCGCCAGCAGCTTGGAGGACAGGGGTTTCGGCTACACCTTC	CASSLEDRGFGYTF
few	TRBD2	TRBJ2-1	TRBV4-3	TGCGCCAGCAGCTCACAGCGGGGGAATGAGCAGTTCTTC	CASSSQRGNEQFF
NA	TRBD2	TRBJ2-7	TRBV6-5	TGTGCCAGCAGATCGGGACTACCCAGTTACGAGCAGTACTTC	CASRSGLPSYEQYF
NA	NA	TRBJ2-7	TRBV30	TGTGCCTGGAGTGTTCAGGGAACCTCCGAGCAGTACTTC	CAWSVQGTSEQYF
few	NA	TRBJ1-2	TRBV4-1	TGCGCCAGCAGCCAAGATTCAGGGTTGTCTGGCTACACCTTC	CASSQDSGLSGYTF
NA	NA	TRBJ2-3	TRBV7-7	TGTGCTAGCAGCCCGTCGGCCGCGGGGCTAACTAGCACAGATACGCAGTATTTT	CASSPSAAGLTSTDTQYF
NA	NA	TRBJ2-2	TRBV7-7	TGTGCTAGCAGCTTAGGGCAGGGCGCGAACACCGGGGAGCTGTTTTTT	CASSLGQGANTGELFF
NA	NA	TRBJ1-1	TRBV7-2	TGTGCCAGCAGCTTTGCTGGGGATGGAACTGAAGCTTTCTTT	CASSFAGDGTEAFF
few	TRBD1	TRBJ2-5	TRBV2	TGTGCCAGCAGTGAAGTGGGGACAGTCCAAGAGACCCAGTACTTC	CASSEVGTVQETQYF
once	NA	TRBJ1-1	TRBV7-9	TGTGCCAGCAGTGGTATAGGCCCAATGAACACTGAAGCTTTCTTT	CASSGIGPMNTEAFF
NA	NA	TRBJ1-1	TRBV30	TGTGCCTGGAGTGTACGGCGGGGGACTGAAGCTTTCTTT	CAWSVRRGTEAFF
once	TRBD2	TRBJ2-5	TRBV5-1	TGCGCCAGCAGCCCTCTAGCGGGGCCCCAAGAGACCCAGTACTTC	CASSPLAGPQETQYF
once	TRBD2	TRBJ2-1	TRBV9	TGTGCCAGCAGCAAACTAGCGGGAGGGTTCAATGAGCAGTTCTTC	CASSKLAGGFNEQFF
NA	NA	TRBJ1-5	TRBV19	TGTGCCAGTAGTCACGGACAGTTATTTAGCAATCAGCCCCAGCATTTT	CASSHGQLFSNQPQHF
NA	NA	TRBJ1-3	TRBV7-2	TGTGCCAGCAGCCGAGGGACCGCGCTTGGAAACACCATATATTTT	CASSRGTALGNTIYF
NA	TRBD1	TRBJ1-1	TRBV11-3	TGTGCCAGCAGCTTTCAGGGGGCTACTGAAGCTTTCTTT	CASSFQGATEAFF
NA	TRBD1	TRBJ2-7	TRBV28	TGTGCCAGCAGGACGGACAGGATCTACGAGCAGTACTTC	CASRTDRIYEQYF
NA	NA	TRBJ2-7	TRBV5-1	TGCGCCAGCAGCTTGAGGCAGGGTACATACGAGCAGTACTTC	CASSLRQGTYEQYF
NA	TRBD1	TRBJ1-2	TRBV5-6	TGTGCCAGCAGCTCCTGGACAGGGGGCATCTATGGCTACACCTTC	CASSSWTGGIYGYTF
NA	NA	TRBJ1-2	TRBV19	TGTGCCAGTAGTATAGGCAGGAATGAGCAAGGCTACACCTTC	CASSIGRNEQGYTF
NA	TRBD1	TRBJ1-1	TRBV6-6	TGTGCCAGCAGCACCGACAGGGGCACTGAAGCTTTCTTT	CASSTDRGTEAFF
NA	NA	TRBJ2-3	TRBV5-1	TGCGCCAGCAGCTTGATGGGCAGGGGCACAGATACGCAGTATTTT	CASSLMGRGTDTQYF
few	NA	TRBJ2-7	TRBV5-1	TGCGCCAGCAGCTCGGACCCCTCCTACGAGCAGTACTTC	CASSSDPSYEQYF
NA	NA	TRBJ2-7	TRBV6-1	TGTGCCAGCGGGGCCCTCAACTCCTACGAGCAGTACTTC	CASGALNSYEQYF
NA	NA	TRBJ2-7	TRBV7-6	TGTGCCAGCAGCCCCGGGACACGCTACGAGCAGTACTTC	CASSPGTRYEQYF
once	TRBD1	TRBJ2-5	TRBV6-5	TGTGCCAGCAGCTGGGGACAGCTACAAGAGACCCAGTACTTC	CASSWGQLQETQYF
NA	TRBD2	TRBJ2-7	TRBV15	TGTGCCACCAGGACGAGCGGGGGCTACGAGCAGTACTTC	CATRTSGGYEQYF
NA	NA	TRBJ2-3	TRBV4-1	TGCGCCAGCAGCCAAGACAGGGACACAGATACGCAGTATTTT	CASSQDRDTDTQYF
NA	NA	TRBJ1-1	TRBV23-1	TGCGCCAGCAGCCGGGCTATCTTCACTGAAGCTTTCTTT	CASSRAIFTEAFF
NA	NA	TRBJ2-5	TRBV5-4	TGTGCCAGCAGCATCGGGACAAATATTGAGACCCAGTACTTC	CASSIGTNIETQYF
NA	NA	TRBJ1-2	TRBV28	TGTGCCAGCAGTCCCAAGTGGGGCTACACCTTC	CASSPKWGYTF
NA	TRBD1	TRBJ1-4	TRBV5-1	TGCGCCAGCAGCTTCACCGGGACAGGCGGTGAAAAACTGTTTTTT	CASSFTGTGGEKLFF
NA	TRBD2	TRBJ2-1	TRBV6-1	TGTGCCAGCTCGGGGTGGCGGGGGGGCAGCGATGAGCAGTTCTTC	CASSGWRGGSDEQFF
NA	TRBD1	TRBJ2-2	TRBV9	TGTGCCAGCAGCCAAACGGACAGGCCGTCCACCGGGGAGCTGTTTTTT	CASSQTDRPSTGELFF
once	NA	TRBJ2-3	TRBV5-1	TGCGCCAGCAGCCTTGGACAGACTAGCACAGATACGCAGTATTTT	CASSLGQTSTDTQYF